Presented here are 24 T cell receptor beta chains from one specimen sequenced in a study of CD8 T cells in Susac syndrome. A quantity of about 0.5 to 1 ug RNA underwent reverse transcription using random hexamers. TCRdb analysed the immunoSEQ multiplex PCR reads with MiXCR anew, one entry per CDR3 protein. The table has about 180,000 distinct CDR3 sequences, 85% to 95% seen once. The material sequenced was CD4+ T cells from PBMCs. The receptor set was obtained from a human donor with Susac syndrome.

In nucleotides, the CDR3 is TGTGCCAGCAGTTCCATGACAGGGCTCTCTGGGGCCAACGTCCTGACTTTC. As protein: CASSSMTGLSGANVLTF. This rearrangement joins TRBV28 to TRBJ2-6, with 7 bases fitting TRBD1. The V segment lost 4 bases and the J segment 0 bases; nucleotides outside the gene matches: 6. Germline CDR1 MDHEN, CDR2 SYDVKM. The CDR3 has 17 amino acids.

This sequence joins TRBV7-9 and TRBJ1-1; D is unclear. This CDR3 is built from 11 residues. Trimming stripped 8 bases from V and 7 bases from J, with 11 bases between. Germline V gene data show CDR1 as SEHNR and CDR2 as FQNEAQ (reference sequence). The CDR3 DNA reads TGTGCCAGCGGTATAGGGATTGAAGCTTTCTTT. Amino acid sequence: CASGIGIEAFF.

The sample holds one count of this clonotype. The gene calls are TRBV23-1 and TRBJ1-3; D gene uncertain. TRBV23-1 is an ORF, and what it does is uncertain. The CDR3 totals 21 residues. Between the trimmed V and J ends, which lost 0 bases and 0 bases, there was a span of 24 bases. CDR3 in amino acids: CASSQSHMFFLTTSSGNTIYF. The CDR3 bases are TGCGCCAGCAGTCAATCTCATATGTTTTTCTTGACAACATCCTCTGGAAACACCATATATTTT.

CDR3 in amino acids: CASSYSRGPGYTF. For the CDR3, the DNA is TGTGCCAGCAGTTACTCCCGAGGGCCCGGCTACACCTTC. The chain carries TRBV6-5 and TRBJ1-2; D not certain. Germline values: CDR1 MNHEY, CDR2 SVGAGI. V was clipped by 0 bases and J by 8 bases, with 10 bases between them. CDR3 size: 13 residues.

The rearrangement links TRBV20-1 to TRBJ2-5; 7 bases map to TRBD1. Germline-derived CDR1 and CDR2 are DFQATT and SNEGSKA (reference sequence). The CDR3 length is 13 residues. The CDR3 protein is CVLKRQGQETQYF. For the CDR3, the DNA is TGCGTACTTAAGAGACAGGGCCAAGAGACCCAGTACTTC.

The V and J genes are TRBV2 and TRBJ1-5; possibly TRBD1 for D (6 bases). The CDR3 covers 14 residues. Germline values: CDR1 SNHLY, CDR2 FYNNEI. Deletions cut 7 bases from V and 9 bases from J, with 19 bases between. The CDR3 nucleotides read TGTGCCAGCACCATGGAGGGACACCCAGGGCCCCAGCATTTT. Translated, it gives CASTMEGHPGPQHF.

V and J are TRBV28 and TRBJ1-5; D is possibly TRBD1 (6 bases). CDR1 is MDHEN, CDR2 SYDVKM, per germline. V lost 5 bases, J lost 6 bases, and 17 bases lay in between. CDR3 length equals 15 residues. In DNA, the CDR3 is TGTGCCAGCAGTCCAGGCACCAGGGGTAGTCAGCCCCAGCATTTT. Residues: CASSPGTRGSQPQHF.

The J gene is TRBJ2-7, the V gene TRBV20-1; D might be TRBD1 (6 bases). V was trimmed by 0 bases and J by 5 bases, leaving 14 bases between them. The CDR3 length is 14 residues. From germline, CDR1 is DFQATT and CDR2 SNEGSKA (reference sequence). CDR3 loop: CSAREEQGIHEQYF. The DNA for the CDR3 is TGCAGTGCTAGAGAGGAACAGGGTATCCACGAGCAGTACTTC.

This clonotype occurred once. The chain combines TRBV7-9 with TRBJ2-2; TRBD1 aligns across 7 bases. After removal of 3 bases from V and 3 bases from J, the junction contained 1 base not matched to a gene. This CDR3 has 14 residues. CDR1 is SEHNR, CDR2 FQNEAQ, per germline (reference sequence). The CDR3 DNA reads TGTGCCAGCAGCTTCGGGACAGACACCGGGGAGCTGTTTTTT. Protein: CASSFGTDTGELFF.

The chain is built from TRBV27 and TRBJ2-3; D gene uncertain. The CDR3 loop spans 14 amino acids. Germline V gene sequence: CDR1 MNHEY, CDR2 SMNVEV (reference sequence). Trimming took 0 bases from V and 4 from J, leaving 8 bases between them. CDR3 nucleotide sequence: TGTGCCAGCAGTTTATCGAGGATGGCAGATACGCAGTATTTT. Protein: CASSLSRMADTQYF.

This chain connects TRBV12-5 to TRBJ2-1; 10 bases fit TRBD2. The CDR3 totals 17 residues. With V trimmed by 1 base and J by 4 bases, 7 bases remained unmatched. From germline, CDR1 is LGHNT and CDR2 FRNRAP. CDR3 amino acids: CASGLGRSGGAYNEQFF. CDR3 sequence (DNA): TGTGCTAGTGGTTTGGGACGGAGCGGGGGGGCTTACAATGAGCAGTTCTTC.

The CDR3 region is CASSLGPGAAGLGELFF. The CDR3 DNA sequence: TGTGCCAGCAGCTTGGGACCCGGTGCAGCAGGGCTCGGGGAGCTGTTTTTT. This chain uses TRBV5-6 with TRBJ2-2; a weak D match, TRBD1 (5 bases). The CDR3 spans 17 residues. Germline CDR1 reads SGHDT; CDR2 reads YYEEEE. The V and J ends lost 0 bases and 7 bases respectively, with 19 bases between them.

The chain combines TRBV7-2 with TRBJ2-1; no definite D call. The CDR3 loop spans 12 amino acids. V lost 6 bases and J lost 6, with 9 bases in between. CDR1 is SGHTA and CDR2 is FQGNSA in the germline V gene. CDR3 in amino acids: CASSHNFNEQFF. The CDR3 DNA reads TGTGCCAGCAGTCATAACTTCAATGAGCAGTTCTTC.

This rearrangement joins TRBV28 to TRBJ1-2; TRBD1 matches at 7 bases. V shed 7 bases and J 4 bases; nucleotides not matched to a gene: 6. Germline lookup yields CDR1 MDHEN and CDR2 SYDVKM. This CDR3 has 13 residues. CDR3 loop: CASTPGQIYGYTF. The CDR3 nucleotides are TGTGCCAGCACACCGGGACAGATCTATGGCTACACCTTC.

This chain uses TRBV9 with TRBJ2-2; D might be TRBD1 or TRBD2, each matching 5 bases. This CDR3 is built from 16 residues. The germline V gene encodes CDR1 SGDLS and CDR2 YYNGEE. V was shortened by 6 bases and J by 2 bases, with 17 bases between the two germline ends. DNA for the CDR3: TGTGCCAGCACCCGTGGGACGGAGATTAACACCGGGGAGCTGTTTTTT. Protein product: CASTRGTEINTGELFF.

This clonotype was picked up one time. The rearrangement uses TRBV18 and TRBJ2-5, with D possibly TRBD2 on 5 matching bases. The CDR3 extends over 14 amino acids. Germline V gene sequence: CDR1 KGHSH, CDR2 LQKENI. V was cut by 3 bases and J by 2 bases, with 10 bases left in between. The CDR3 coding sequence is TGTGCCAGCTCACCCGGGAACCAGCAAGAGACCCAGTACTTC. Protein: CASSPGNQQETQYF.

The chain links TRBV2 to TRBJ2-1; 8 nucleotides match TRBD1. The CDR3 contains 15 residues. V gave up 0 bases and J gave up 5 bases; unmatched junction bases: 3. The germline gives CDR1 SNHLY, CDR2 FYNNEI. CDR3 nucleotides: TGTGCCAGCAGTGAAGCCGGACAGGGAAACAATGAGCAGTTCTTC. This codes for CASSEAGQGNNEQFF.

In DNA form, the CDR3 reads TGTGCCAGCAGCATGGGGGAGACCCAGTACTTC. Encoded protein: CASSMGETQYF. The chain combines TRBV7-2 with TRBJ2-5; D unclear. This CDR3 has 11 amino acids. Trimming shortened V by 5 bases and J by 5 bases, and 6 bases separated the two germline ends. Germline CDR1 SGHTA, CDR2 FQGNSA.

Comment on this clonotype: The junction departs from germline at one end; a sequencing error may be responsible. The chain couples TRBV11-2 to TRBJ2-1; a possible D gene is TRBD2 (6 bases). The CDR3 runs 11 residues. CDR1 SGHAT and CDR2 FQNNGV come from the germline V gene. CDR3 coding DNA: TGTGCCAGCAGCTCCTCGGGGGAAGGAGTCTTC. It encodes CASSSSGEGVF.

This clonotype appeared a single time. The chain joins TRBV20-1 to TRBJ1-2; possibly TRBD1 for D (5 bases). With 6 bases removed from V and 7 bases from J, the gap between germline ends came to 27 bases. This CDR3 region has 16 residues. Germline loops: CDR1 DFQATT, CDR2 SNEGSKA (reference sequence). CDR3 sequence reads: CSAIPSGRDRESGYTF. CDR3 sequence (DNA): TGCAGTGCGATTCCATCGGGGCGCGATAGAGAGAGTGGCTACACCTTC.

The sample holds one count of this clonotype. The V call is TRBV19, the J call TRBJ1-2; 7 bases fit TRBD1. The length of the CDR3 is 16 residues. The V and J ends lost 4 bases and 0 bases, in that order; junction bases with no gene match: 8. Germline V CDR1 and CDR2: LNHDA, SQIVND (reference sequence). The DNA for the CDR3 is TGTGCCAGTAGTACTTCGGGACAGCGAACTAACTATGGCTACACCTTC. Translating it yields CASSTSGQRTNYGYTF.

The chain joins TRBV9 to TRBJ1-4; the D is unclear. Germline values: CDR1 SGDLS, CDR2 YYNGEE. The CDR3 has 15 amino acids. V gave up 0 bases and J gave up 5 bases, with 11 bases separating them. The CDR3 DNA reads as TGTGCCAGCAGCGTAGATAAAGGTCCCAATGAAAAACTGTTTTTT. This codes for CASSVDKGPNEKLFF. The whole variable domain, remainder taken from reference TRBV9 and TRBJ1-4, is DSGVTQTPKHLITATGQRVTLRCSPRSGDLSVYWYQQSLDQGLQFLIQYYNGEERAKGNILERFSAQQFPDLHSELNLSSLELGDSALYFCASSVDKGPNEKLFFGSGTQLSVL.

The DNA of the CDR3 is TGTGCCAGCAGCCCACGCACCCGGACAGGGAGGGAGACCCAGTACTTC. It yields the protein CASSPRTRTGRETQYF. The rearrangement links TRBV28 to TRBJ2-5, with TRBD1 matching over 8 bases. V lost 6 bases, J lost 5 bases, and 14 bases stayed unmatched. Germline V gene lookup returns CDR1 MDHEN and CDR2 SYDVKM. This CDR3 is 16 amino acids long.

This clonotype was seen a single time. The J gene is TRBJ1-3, the V gene TRBV29-1; no clear D gene. The CDR3 is made up of 12 amino acids. Germline V lookup: CDR1 SQVTM, CDR2 ANQGSEA. The ends were cut back, 7 bases at V and 0 bases at J, with 7 bases in the middle. CDR3 sequence (DNA): TGCAGCGCTAGGATCTCTGGAAACACCATATATTTT. Its translation: CSARISGNTIYF.